This TCR beta chain was recorded in a study of identical twins. A single record per CDR3 protein comes from TCRdb applying MiXCR to the 5' RACE reads. Of around 470,000 distinct CDR3 sequences listed, approximately 14% are singletons. With regard to this clonotype: No antigen is known for it.

Study outcomes and limitations: Findings came from cross-sectional statistics, without long-term follow-up of donors.

The same sample was also used in a study of yellow fever vaccine responses in identical twins.

The sequencing sample was made of CD4+ T cells sorted from blood. The source is a woman between 18 and 29 years old in good health.

CDR3 nucleotide sequence: TGTGCCTGGAGTGTATTGTCGGGCGGGGGGGAAGAGACCCAGTACTTC. This codes for CAWSVLSGGGEETQYF. The chain uses TRBV30 and TRBJ2-5, with 9 positions matching TRBD2. The ends lost 0 bases at V and 3 bases at J; junction bases unmatched: 8. This CDR3 is 16 amino acids long. Germline V CDR1 and CDR2: GTSNPN, SVGIG (reference sequence). Complete variable domain (other parts from reference TRBV30 and TRBJ2-5): SQTIHQWPATLVQPVGSPLSLECTVEGTSNPNLYWYRQAAGRGLQLLFYSVGIGQISSEVPQNLSASRPQDRQFILSSKKLLLSDSGFYLCAWSVLSGGGEETQYFGPGTRLLVL.